These T cell receptor beta chains were read from a single sample in a study of blood T cell repertoires in COVID-19. Repertoires were generated with immunoSEQ multiplex PCR, while TCRdb's copy carries only in-frame clones and drops some. The sample shows approximately 98,000 clones, more than 65% of them seen only once. The sample consisted of peripheral blood. These receptor sequences come from a woman older than 75 with acute or convalescent COVID-19. Both conserved end residues are part of each CDR3. D genes are given only for firm matches. Some rows mark clone size as missing; the rest say once, few, many or name a class of expanded clone.

>TRBV6-5|TRBJ1-2|TRBD1|once
TGTGCCAGCAGTTACGGGACAGGGGGAAGCTATGGCTACACCTTC
CASSYGTGGSYGYTF
>TRBV11-2|TRBJ2-6|NA|few
TGTGCCAGCAGCTTGCGGGGTGCGGGGCCCGGGGCCAACGTCCTGACTTTC
CASSLRGAGPGANVLTF
>TRBV6-5|TRBJ1-1|NA|NA
TGTGCCAGCAGGGCAGGGGAGAACACTGAAGCTTTCTTT
CASRAGENTEAFF
>TRBV6-5|TRBJ1-2|NA|NA
TGTGCCAGCATCGACAGAGCTAACTATGGCTACACCTTC
CASIDRANYGYTF
>TRBV2|TRBJ2-7|NA|NA
TGTGCCAGCAGTCTCGTACTAGCCTACGAGCAGTACTTC
CASSLVLAYEQYF
>TRBV4-3|TRBJ2-3|TRBD2|NA
TGCGCCAGCAGCCAAGCCTCCCTAGCGGGGGGGCCAGATACGCAGTATTTT
CASSQASLAGGPDTQYF
>TRBV15|TRBJ2-3|TRBD2|NA
TGTGCCACCAGCAGAGATAGTAGGCGGGGGAGCACAGATACGCAGTATTTT
CATSRDSRRGSTDTQYF
>TRBV18|TRBJ2-5|TRBD1|NA
TGTGCCAGCTCACGGGACAGGGGGTACGAGACCCAGTACTTC
CASSRDRGYETQYF
>TRBV4-1|TRBJ1-2|TRBD1|NA
TGCGCCAGCAGCGCTGGGACAGGTCAGGGGGGCTACACCTTC
CASSAGTGQGGYTF
>TRBV15|TRBJ1-1|TRBD1|NA
TGTGCCACCAGCGCGCCCTTCCAGGGGGGCATGAACACTGAAGCTTTCTTT
CATSAPFQGGMNTEAFF
>TRBV5-1|TRBJ1-6|TRBD1|NA
TGCGCCAGCACCAATAAGGGGGCAGGAAATTCACCCCTCCACTTT
CASTNKGAGNSPLHF
>TRBV30|TRBJ1-4|NA|NA
TGTGCCTTCAAACAGGGTAGGGGTGAAAAACTGTTTTTT
CAFKQGRGEKLFF
>TRBV3-1/TRBV3-2|TRBJ2-5|TRBD1|NA
TGTGCCAGCAGCCCAGTTGGGACAGGTTGGGATCCACGTCAAGAGACCCAGTACTTC
CASSPVGTGWDPRQETQYF
>TRBV30|TRBJ1-4|NA|few
TGTGCCTGGGGTAATAGTGAAAAACTGTTTTTT
CAWGNSEKLFF
>TRBV18|TRBJ1-1|NA|medium-sized
TGTGCCAGCTCACGTATGAACACTGAAGCTTTCTTT
CASSRMNTEAFF
>TRBV19|TRBJ1-4|NA|NA
TGTGCCAGTAGTGCTACAGCGGTAGCTAATGAAAAACTGTTTTTT
CASSATAVANEKLFF
>TRBV23-1|TRBJ1-5|NA|NA
TGCGCCACCGGAGGTATCTGGCCCCAGCATTTT
CATGGIWPQHF
>TRBV28|TRBJ2-7|NA|NA
TGTGCCAGCACCACCCCGGGACTCGGCTCCTACGAGCAGTACTTC
CASTTPGLGSYEQYF
>TRBV12-3/TRBV12-4|TRBJ2-1|TRBD2|NA
TGTGCCAGCGTGCTGGGACTAGGTGGTGAGCAGTTCTTC
CASVLGLGGEQFF
>TRBV19|TRBJ1-6|NA|NA
TGTGCCAGTAGTTTTGGGGGGGGTTCACCCCTCCACTTT
CASSFGGGSPLHF
>TRBV5-4|TRBJ1-1|TRBD1|NA
TGTGCCAGCAGCTTGGCCGGCAGGGGGCGCTCGGACACTGAAGCTTTCTTT
CASSLAGRGRSDTEAFF
>TRBV9|TRBJ1-2|NA|NA
TGTGCCAGCAGCGTACGTGACAGTTATTATGGCTACACCTTC
CASSVRDSYYGYTF
>TRBV12-3/TRBV12-4|TRBJ1-5|NA|NA
TGTGCCAGCAGTCGGGGAAATCAGCCCCAGCATTTT
CASSRGNQPQHF
>TRBV7-2|TRBJ2-7|NA|few
TGTGCCAGCAGCCAGGTCGGTGTCTCCTACGAGCAGTACTTC
CASSQVGVSYEQYF
>TRBV19|TRBJ2-1|NA|few
TGTGCCAGTAGTATCGTACTTAGACTTGCGGGCTCCTACAATGAGCAGTTCTTC
CASSIVLRLAGSYNEQFF
>TRBV29-1|TRBJ1-1|TRBD1|NA
TGCAGCGCCGCGACAGGGGGATTGAACACTGAAGCTTTCTTT
CSAATGGLNTEAFF
>TRBV19|TRBJ2-1|NA|NA
TGTGCCAGTAGTGTAGCGCTCGGTGATACCTACAATGAGCAGTTCTTC
CASSVALGDTYNEQFF
>TRBV9|TRBJ2-5|NA|NA
TGTGCCAGCAGCGACCGAAGAGGGCCCACCGGAGAGACCCAGTACTTC
CASSDRRGPTGETQYF
>TRBV19|TRBJ1-5|NA|NA
TGTGCCAGTAGTATTTCCGTTGGCAATCAGCCCCAGCATTTT
CASSISVGNQPQHF